The 6 T cell receptor beta chains below come from one sample, sequenced in a study of beta chain features in type 1 diabetes. Study observations and caveats: All four CD4+ subsets from Type 1 diabetes patients carried moderately but significantly shorter TCRB CDR3s.

TCRB transcripts that were expressed got sequenced, as all of the isolated RNA had been reverse transcribed. Using immunoSEQ multiplex PCR, the repertoire was profiled, and TCRdb retains in-frame clones only, with some absent. This table has more than 300,000 clones, over 7% appearing once. Their antigen targets remain unknown. The sequencing sample was made of central memory CD4+ T cells from blood. The receptor source for this set is a man aged 25 to 40 with type 1 diabetes.

This clone was found a few times. This chain connects TRBV7-2 to TRBJ2-1; TRBD1 agrees at 9 bases. Trimming at V came to 1 base and at J to 1 base, leaving 2 bases not matched to a gene. Germline CDR1 SGHTA, CDR2 FQGNSA. The CDR3 contains 16 residues. CDR3: CASSLGQGVSYNEQFF. As DNA, the CDR3 is TGTGCCAGCAGCTTAGGACAGGGGGTATCCTACAATGAGCAGTTCTTC.

The rearrangement joins TRBV7-2 to TRBJ2-5; possibly TRBD1 for D (6 bases). This CDR3 contains 15 residues. Germline V gives CDR1 SGHTA, CDR2 FQGNSA. The V end lost 2 bases, the J end lost 5 bases, and 15 bases lay between the germline ends. In DNA, the CDR3 is TGTGCCAGCAGCTTAATTGGCGGCCAGGGGGAGACCCAGTACTTC. This codes for CASSLIGGQGETQYF.

This clone was seen a few times. The chain links TRBV7-9 to TRBJ2-1; possible D gene TRBD2, 6 bases. CDR1 and CDR2 from the germline V gene are SEHNR and FQNEAQ (reference sequence). This CDR3 spans 13 amino acids. The V gene lost 6 bases and the J gene lost 8 bases, with 14 bases spanning the gap. The CDR3 nucleotides are TGTGCCAGCAGTTTCCGACCGGGGGATGAGCAGTTCTTC. Translating it yields CASSFRPGDEQFF.

This clone was detected only a few times. V and J are TRBV5-1 and TRBJ1-2, with D perhaps matching TRBD1 (6 bases). The CDR3 runs to 14 residues. CDR1 and CDR2 (germline): SGHRS, YFSETQ. Deletions cut 0 bases from V and 6 bases from J, with 12 bases between. The CDR3 DNA follows: TGCGCCAGCAGCTTGGAGTGGACAGAAAATGGCTACACCTTC. This encodes CASSLEWTENGYTF.

This clone occurred a few times. The chain links TRBV7-2 to TRBJ2-1, with 9 nucleotides matching TRBD2. The germline V gene has CDR1 SGHTA and CDR2 FQGNSA. Losses at the gene ends were 1 base for V and 6 bases for J; bases not matched to a gene: 10. This CDR3 is built from 17 residues. CDR3 nucleotide sequence: TGTGCCAGCAGCTTAGGATCCGGGACTAGCTTTTCCAATGAGCAGTTCTTC. Its translation: CASSLGSGTSFSNEQFF.

The V gene is TRBV2, the J gene TRBJ2-3; TRBD2 might be the D (5 bases). V was shortened by 7 bases and J by 0 bases, with 14 bases between the two germline ends. There are 15 residues in the CDR3. CDR1 and CDR2 (germline): SNHLY, FYNNEI. The CDR3: CASTLAISSTDTQYF. The CDR3 bases are TGTGCCAGCACCTTAGCGATCTCTAGCACAGATACGCAGTATTTT.